This TCR beta chain is drawn from a study of blood T cell repertoires in COVID-19. As for the study in general: Both acute and convalescent COVID-19 samples were obtained from the United States, Italy and Spain. From T cells, B-cell-depleted T cells, or PBMCs came the material, which was cDNA or gDNA.

In the original processing: Using reference gene primer amplification, nucleated cell counts were estimated. Sequenced by immunoSEQ multiplex PCR; TCRdb stores in-frame clones only, minus some. V, J and clone size are taken as reported in that table, and D and trimming were inferred from the DNA itself. The sample includes 200,000 to 300,000 clones, about four fifths of them seen just once. This CDR3 is 13 amino acids long. From germline, CDR1 is LGHNA and CDR2 YNFKEQ. V trimming: 6 bases; J trimming: 4 bases; junction bases outside the gene matches: 5. Seattle patients were enrolled while actively infected and followed longitudinally.

The origin of this receptor is a woman older than 75 with COVID-19, enrolled during active disease. This chain links TRBV4-2 with TRBJ1-2, with 7 positions matching TRBD1. The sequencing sample was made of peripheral blood. The CDR3 here is CASRGGGFYGYTF. CDR3 bases: TGTGCCAGCAGAGGGGGCGGGTTCTATGGCTACACCTTC.